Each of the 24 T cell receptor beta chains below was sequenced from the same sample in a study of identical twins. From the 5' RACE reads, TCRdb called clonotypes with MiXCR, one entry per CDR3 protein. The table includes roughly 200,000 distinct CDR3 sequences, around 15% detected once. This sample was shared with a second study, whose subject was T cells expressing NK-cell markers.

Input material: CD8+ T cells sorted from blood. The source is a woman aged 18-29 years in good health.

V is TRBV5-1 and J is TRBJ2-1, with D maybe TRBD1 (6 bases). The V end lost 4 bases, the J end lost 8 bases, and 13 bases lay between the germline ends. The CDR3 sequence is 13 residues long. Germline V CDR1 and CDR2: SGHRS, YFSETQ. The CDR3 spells CASSTDSPHEQFF. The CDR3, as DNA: TGCGCCAGCAGCACGGACAGCCCCCATGAGCAGTTCTTC.

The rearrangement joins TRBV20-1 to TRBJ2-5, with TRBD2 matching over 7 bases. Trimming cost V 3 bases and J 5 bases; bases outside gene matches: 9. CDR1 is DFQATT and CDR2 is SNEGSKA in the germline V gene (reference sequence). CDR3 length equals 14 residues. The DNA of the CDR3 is TGCAGTGCTAGGGCGGCGGGAGTCGTGGAGACCCAGTACTTC. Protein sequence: CSARAAGVVETQYF.

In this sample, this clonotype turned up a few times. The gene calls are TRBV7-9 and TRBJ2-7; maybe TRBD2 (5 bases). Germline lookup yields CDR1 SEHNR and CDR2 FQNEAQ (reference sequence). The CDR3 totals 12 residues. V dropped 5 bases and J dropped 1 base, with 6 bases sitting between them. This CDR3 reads CASSRESYEQYF. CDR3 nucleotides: TGTGCCAGCAGCAGGGAGTCCTACGAGCAGTACTTC. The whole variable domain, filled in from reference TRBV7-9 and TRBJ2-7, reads DTGVSQNPRHKITKRGQNVTFRCDPISEHNRLYWYRQTLGQGPEFLTYFQNEAQLEKSRLLSDRFSAERPKGSFSTLEIQRTEQGDSAMYLCASSRESYEQYFGPGTRLTVT.

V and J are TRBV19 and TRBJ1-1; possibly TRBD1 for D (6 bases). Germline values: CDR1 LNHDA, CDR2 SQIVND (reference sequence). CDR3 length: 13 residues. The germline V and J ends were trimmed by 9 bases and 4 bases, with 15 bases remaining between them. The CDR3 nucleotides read TGTGCCAGCCACGGGGGGGCTATCACTGAAGCTTTCTTT. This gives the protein CASHGGAITEAFF.

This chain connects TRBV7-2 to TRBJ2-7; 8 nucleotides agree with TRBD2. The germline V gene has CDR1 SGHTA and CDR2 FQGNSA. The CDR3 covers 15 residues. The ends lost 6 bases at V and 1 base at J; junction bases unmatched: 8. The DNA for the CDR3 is TGTGCCAGCAGTCTAACGGGGGGGAGATCCTACGAGCAGTACTTC. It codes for CASSLTGGRSYEQYF.

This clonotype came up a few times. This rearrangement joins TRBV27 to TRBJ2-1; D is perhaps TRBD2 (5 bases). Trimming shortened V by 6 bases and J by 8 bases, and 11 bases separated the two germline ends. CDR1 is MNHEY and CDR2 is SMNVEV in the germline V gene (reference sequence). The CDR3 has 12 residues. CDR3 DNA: TGTGCCAGCAGGGACTCCCTCGATGAGCAGTTCTTC. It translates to CASRDSLDEQFF.

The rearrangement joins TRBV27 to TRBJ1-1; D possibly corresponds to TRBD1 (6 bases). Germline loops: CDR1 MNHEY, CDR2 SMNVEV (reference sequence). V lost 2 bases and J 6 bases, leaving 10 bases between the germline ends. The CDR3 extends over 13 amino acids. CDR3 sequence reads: CASSLRKGAEAFF. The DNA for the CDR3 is TGTGCCAGCAGTTTAAGGAAGGGGGCTGAAGCTTTCTTT.

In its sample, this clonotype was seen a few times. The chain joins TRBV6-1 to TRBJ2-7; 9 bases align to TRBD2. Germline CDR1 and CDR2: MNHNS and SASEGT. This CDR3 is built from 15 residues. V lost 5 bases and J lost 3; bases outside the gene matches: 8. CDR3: CASSMLAGSLYEQYF. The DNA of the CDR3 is TGTGCCAGCAGTATGCTAGCGGGAAGTCTCTACGAGCAGTACTTC.

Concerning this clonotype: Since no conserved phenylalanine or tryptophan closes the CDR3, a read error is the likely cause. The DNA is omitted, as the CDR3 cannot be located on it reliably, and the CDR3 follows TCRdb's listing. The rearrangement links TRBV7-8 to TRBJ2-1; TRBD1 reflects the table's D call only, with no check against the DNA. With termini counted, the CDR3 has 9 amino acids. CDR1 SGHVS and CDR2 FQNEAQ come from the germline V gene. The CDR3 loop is CAYRTPFHP.

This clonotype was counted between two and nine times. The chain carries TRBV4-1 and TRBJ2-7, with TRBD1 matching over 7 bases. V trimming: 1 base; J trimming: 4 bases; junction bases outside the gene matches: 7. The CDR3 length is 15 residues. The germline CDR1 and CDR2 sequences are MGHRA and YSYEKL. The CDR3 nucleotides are TGCGCCAGCAGCCAAGTCCAGGGGGTTTGGTACGAGCAGTACTTC. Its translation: CASSQVQGVWYEQYF.

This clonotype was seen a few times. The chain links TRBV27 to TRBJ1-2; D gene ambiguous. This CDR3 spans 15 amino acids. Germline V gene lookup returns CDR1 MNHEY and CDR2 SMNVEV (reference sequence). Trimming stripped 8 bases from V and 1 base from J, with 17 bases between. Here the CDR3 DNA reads TGTGCCAGCGGGGAATCAGACCGACTTAACTATGGCTACACCTTC. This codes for CASGESDRLNYGYTF.

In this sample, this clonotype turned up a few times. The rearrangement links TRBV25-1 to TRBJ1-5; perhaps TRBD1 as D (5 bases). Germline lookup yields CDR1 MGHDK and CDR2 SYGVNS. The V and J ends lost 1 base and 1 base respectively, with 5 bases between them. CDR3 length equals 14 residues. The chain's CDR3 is CASSEWGSNQPQHF. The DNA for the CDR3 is TGTGCCAGCAGTGAATGGGGCAGCAATCAGCCCCAGCATTTT.

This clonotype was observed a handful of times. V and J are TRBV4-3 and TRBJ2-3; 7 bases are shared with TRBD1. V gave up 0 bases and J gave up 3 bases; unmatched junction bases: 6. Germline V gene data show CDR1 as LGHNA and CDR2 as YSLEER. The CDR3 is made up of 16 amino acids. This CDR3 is CASSQESRGSTDTQYF. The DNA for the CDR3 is TGCGCCAGCAGCCAAGAATCCAGGGGGTCGACAGATACGCAGTATTTT.

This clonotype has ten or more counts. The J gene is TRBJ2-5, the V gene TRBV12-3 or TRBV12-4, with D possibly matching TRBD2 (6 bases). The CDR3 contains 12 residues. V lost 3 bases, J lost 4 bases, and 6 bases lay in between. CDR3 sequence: CASSFGGETQYF. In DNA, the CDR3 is TGTGCCAGCAGTTTCGGGGGAGAGACCCAGTACTTC.

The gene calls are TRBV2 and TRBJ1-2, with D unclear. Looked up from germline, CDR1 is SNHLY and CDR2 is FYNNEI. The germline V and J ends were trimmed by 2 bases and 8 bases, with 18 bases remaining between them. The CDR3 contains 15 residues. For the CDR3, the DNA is TGTGCCAGCAGTGAATCGTCGGCAGCCAGACGGGGCTACACCTTC. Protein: CASSESSAARRGYTF.

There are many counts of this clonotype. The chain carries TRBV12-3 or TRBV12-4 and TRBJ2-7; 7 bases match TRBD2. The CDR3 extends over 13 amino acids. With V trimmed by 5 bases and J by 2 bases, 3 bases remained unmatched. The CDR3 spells CASSVGGAYEQYF. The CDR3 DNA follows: TGTGCCAGCAGTGTGGGGGGGGCCTACGAGCAGTACTTC.

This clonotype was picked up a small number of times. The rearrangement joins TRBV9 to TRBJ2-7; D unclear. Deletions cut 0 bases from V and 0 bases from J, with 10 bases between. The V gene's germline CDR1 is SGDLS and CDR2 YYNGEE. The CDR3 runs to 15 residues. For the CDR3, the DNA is TGTGCCAGCAGCGTAGGGGCAGTGAGCTCCTACGAGCAGTACTTC. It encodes CASSVGAVSSYEQYF.

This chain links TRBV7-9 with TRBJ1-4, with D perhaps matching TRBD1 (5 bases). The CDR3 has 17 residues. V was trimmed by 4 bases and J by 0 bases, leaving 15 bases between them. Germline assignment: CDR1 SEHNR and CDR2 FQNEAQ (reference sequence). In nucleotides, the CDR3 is TGTGCCAGCAGCTCCGCCAGGGCCTCCGCAACTAATGAAAAACTGTTTTTT. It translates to CASSSARASATNEKLFF. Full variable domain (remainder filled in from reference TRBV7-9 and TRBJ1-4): DTGVSQNPRHKITKRGQNVTFRCDPISEHNRLYWYRQTLGQGPEFLTYFQNEAQLEKSRLLSDRFSAERPKGSFSTLEIQRTEQGDSAMYLCASSSARASATNEKLFFGSGTQLSVL.

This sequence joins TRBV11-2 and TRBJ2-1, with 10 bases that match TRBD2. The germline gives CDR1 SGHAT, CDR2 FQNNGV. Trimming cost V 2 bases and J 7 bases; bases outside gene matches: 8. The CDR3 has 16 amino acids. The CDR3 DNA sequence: TGTGCCAGCAGCTTAAATTTAGCGGGAGGAGGTAATGAGCAGTTCTTC. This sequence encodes CASSLNLAGGGNEQFF. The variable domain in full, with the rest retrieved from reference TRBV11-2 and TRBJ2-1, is EAGVAQSPRYKIIEKRQSVAFWCNPISGHATLYWYQQILGQGPKLLIQFQNNGVVDDSQLPKDRFSAERLKGVDSTLKIQPAKLEDSAVYLCASSLNLAGGGNEQFFGPGTRLTVL.

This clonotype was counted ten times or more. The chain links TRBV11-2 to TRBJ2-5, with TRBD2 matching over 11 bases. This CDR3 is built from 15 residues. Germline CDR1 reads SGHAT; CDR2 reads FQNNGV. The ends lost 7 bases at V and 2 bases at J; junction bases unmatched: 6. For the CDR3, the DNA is TGTGCCAGCACCCGACTAGCGGGACCTCAAGAGACCCAGTACTTC. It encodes CASTRLAGPQETQYF.

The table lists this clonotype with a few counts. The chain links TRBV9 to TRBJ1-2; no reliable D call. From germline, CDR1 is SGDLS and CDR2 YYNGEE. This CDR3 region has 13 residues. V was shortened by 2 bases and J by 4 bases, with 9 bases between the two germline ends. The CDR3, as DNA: TGTGCCAGCAGCGTCGACGGAACCTATGGCTACACCTTC. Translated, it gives CASSVDGTYGYTF.

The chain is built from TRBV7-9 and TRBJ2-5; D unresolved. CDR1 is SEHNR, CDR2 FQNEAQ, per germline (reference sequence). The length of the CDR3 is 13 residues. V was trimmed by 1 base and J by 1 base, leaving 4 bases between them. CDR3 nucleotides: TGTGCCAGCAGCTTAGAGAGCCAAGAGACCCAGTACTTC. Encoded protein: CASSLESQETQYF.

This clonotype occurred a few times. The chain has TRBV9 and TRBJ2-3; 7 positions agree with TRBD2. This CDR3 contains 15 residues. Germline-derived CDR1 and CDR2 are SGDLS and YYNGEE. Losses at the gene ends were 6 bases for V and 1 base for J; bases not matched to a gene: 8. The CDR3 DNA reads TGTGCCAGCACCCCTGGGCGGGAGCGCACAGATACGCAGTATTTT. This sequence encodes CASTPGRERTDTQYF.

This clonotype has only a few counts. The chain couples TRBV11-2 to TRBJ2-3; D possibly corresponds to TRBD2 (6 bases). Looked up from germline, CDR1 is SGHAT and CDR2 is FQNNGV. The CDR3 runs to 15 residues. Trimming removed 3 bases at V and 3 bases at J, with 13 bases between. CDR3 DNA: TGTGCCAGCAGCTTCGCGGGGAGAGGTACAGATACGCAGTATTTT. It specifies CASSFAGRGTDTQYF.